Listed here are 2 T cell receptor beta chains from one sample, sequenced in a study of T cells in Graves' hyperthyroidism and ophthalmopathy. Amplification yielded TCR beta CDR3 regions, with RNA transcripts as the source. The TCR CDR3 first-round RT-PCR relied on the HTBI primer set. Via MiXCR, TCRdb re-called the multiplex PCR reads, giving one row per CDR3 protein. The sample includes a few hundred thousand distinct CDR3 sequences, roughly 13% of them seen just once. Sequenced material: blood. These receptors all stem from a woman aged 40 to 49 with Graves' ophthalmopathy.

For this clonotype: Just one base apart from a much larger clone, this may be a read error. The chain couples TRBV15 to TRBJ1-6, with 7 nucleotides matching TRBD1. This CDR3 has 14 amino acids. Germline-derived CDR1 and CDR2 are LNHNV and YYDKDF (reference sequence). CDR3 nucleotide sequence: TGTGCCACCAGCCTACGACAGGGCACTTCACCCCCCCACTTT. Its translation is CATSLRQGTSPPHF.

Comment on this clonotype: The germline gene is not matched at one end of the junction; a read error may be the cause. The chain is built from TRBV15 and TRBJ2-1; a weak D match, TRBD1 (6 bases). This CDR3 comprises 12 residues. Germline values: CDR1 LNHNV, CDR2 YYDKDF (reference sequence). CDR3 in amino acids: CATSRAGDEQLF. CDR3 coding DNA: TGTGCCACCAGCAGAGCAGGGGATGAGCAGCTCTTC. The full variable domain, its missing parts supplied by reference TRBV15 and TRBJ2-1, is DAMVIQNPRYQVTQFGKPVTLSCSQTLNHNVMYWYQQKSSQAPKLLFHYYDKDFNNEADTPDNFQSRRPNTSFCFLDIRSPGLGDTAMYLCATSRAGDEQLFGPGTRLTVL.